At least ten counts were recorded for the clone carrying this T cell receptor beta chain. Its antigen is still unknown. The sample is drawn from a study of spatial heterogeneity in lung cancer. General observations from the study: Tracking of tumor mutation counts was seen in expanded intratumoral alpha and beta TCR counts.

Indicated time point: sample taken at primary tumor resection. TCRdb re-analysed the 5' RACE reads in MiXCR, keeping a single row per CDR3 protein. Of fewer than 30,000 distinct CDR3 sequences in the sample, roughly 7.2% are singletons; the top ten hold approximately 23%. V gave up 5 bases and J gave up 6 bases, with 13 bases separating them. The germline V gene encodes CDR1 SGHTA and CDR2 FQGNSA. The CDR3 spans 14 residues. This sequence was found in a male donor with early-stage non-small cell lung cancer. Sequences were derived from lung tumor tissue, sampled at surgery. The V call is TRBV7-2, the J call TRBJ1-4, with D possibly being TRBD1 (6 bases). The CDR3 sequence is CASSTGTTDEKLFF. CDR3 in DNA: TGTGCCAGCAGCACCGGGACAACGGATGAAAAACTGTTTTTT.